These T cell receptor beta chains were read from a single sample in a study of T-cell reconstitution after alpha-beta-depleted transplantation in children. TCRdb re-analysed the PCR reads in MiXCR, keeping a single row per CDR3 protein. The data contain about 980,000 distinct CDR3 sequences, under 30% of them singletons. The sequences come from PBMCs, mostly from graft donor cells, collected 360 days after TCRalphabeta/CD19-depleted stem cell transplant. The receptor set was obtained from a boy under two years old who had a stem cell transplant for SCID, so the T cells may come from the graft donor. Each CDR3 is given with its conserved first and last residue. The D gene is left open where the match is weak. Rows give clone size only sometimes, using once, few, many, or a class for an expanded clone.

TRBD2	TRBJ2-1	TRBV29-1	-	TGCAGCGTCGGCAGACTAGCGGGGGGGAGATCGGGCTCCTACAATGAGCAGTTCTTC	CSVGRLAGGRSGSYNEQFF
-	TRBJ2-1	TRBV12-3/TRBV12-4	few	TGTGCCAGCAGTTTTCTCGTCGATGAGCAGTTCTTC	CASSFLVDEQFF
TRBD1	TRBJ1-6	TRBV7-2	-	TGTGCCAGCAGCGCGAGACAGGGAAGGGGGTATAATTCACCCCTCCACTTT	CASSARQGRGYNSPLHF
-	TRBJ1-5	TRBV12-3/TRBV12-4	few	TGTGCCAGCAGTCCCCTCGGGAATAGCAATCAGCCCCAGCATTTT	CASSPLGNSNQPQHF
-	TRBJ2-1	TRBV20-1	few	TGCAGTGCCAGATTGAAGGGGACGAGATACAATGAGCAGTTCTTC	CSARLKGTRYNEQFF
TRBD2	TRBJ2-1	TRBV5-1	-	TGCGCCAGCAGCCAACCGGGACTAGCACTCGGATATGCTGAGCAGTTCTTC	CASSQPGLALGYAEQFF
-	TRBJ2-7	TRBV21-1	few	TGTGCCAGCAGCAAAGCTCTACAGGGGCGCGAGGGCTACGAGCAGTACTTC	CASSKALQGREGYEQYF
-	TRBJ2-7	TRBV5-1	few	TGCGCCAGCAGCTTAGGCTTGCCCCTCTACGAGCAGTACTTC	CASSLGLPLYEQYF
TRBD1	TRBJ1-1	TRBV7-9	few	TGTGCCAGCAGCGAACAGGGGTTCAGCCCGATGAACACTGAAGCTTTCTTT	CASSEQGFSPMNTEAFF
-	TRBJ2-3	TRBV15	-	TGTGCCACCAGCAGCAACCGGGAGCGACTAATAGGTTCGCAGTATTTT	CATSSNRERLIGSQYF
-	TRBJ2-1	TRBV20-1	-	TGCAGTGCTAGAGTTTCCGGGAGCTCCTACAATGAGCAGTTCTTC	CSARVSGSSYNEQFF
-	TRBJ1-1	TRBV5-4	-	TGTGCCAGCAGCGCGGTTAAGGGCTGGGGAGATAACACTGAAGCTTTCTTT	CASSAVKGWGDNTEAFF
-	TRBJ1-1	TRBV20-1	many	TGCAGTGCTAGATACTTGACGGCCACTGAAGCTTTCTTT	CSARYLTATEAFF
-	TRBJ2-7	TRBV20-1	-	TGCAGTGCAAAAAAAGACAGGTTCGACGAGCAGTACTTC	CSAKKDRFDEQYF
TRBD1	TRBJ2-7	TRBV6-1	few	TGTGCCAGCACACCACTGGGACAGGGGTTGGCCGAGCAGTACTTC	CASTPLGQGLAEQYF
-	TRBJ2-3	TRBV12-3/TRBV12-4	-	TGTGCCAGCAGTTTCCGGACAGCTAGCACAGATACGCAGTATTTT	CASSFRTASTDTQYF
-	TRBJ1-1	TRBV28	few	TGTGCCAGCAGCCTCGGCACTGCGGGAGGACTGAGCACTGAAGCTTTCTTT	CASSLGTAGGLSTEAFF
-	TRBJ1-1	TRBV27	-	TGTGCCAGCAGTCTTTCCGGGGGCCTAGGGACTGAAGCTTTCTTT	CASSLSGGLGTEAFF
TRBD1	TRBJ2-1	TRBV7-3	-	TGTGCCAGCAGCGTAACAGGGGTCTCCTACAATGAGCAGTTCTTC	CASSVTGVSYNEQFF
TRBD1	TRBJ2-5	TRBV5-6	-	TGTGCCAGCAGCTCGACAACAGGGGCAGAGACCCAGTACTTC	CASSSTTGAETQYF
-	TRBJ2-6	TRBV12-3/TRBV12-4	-	TGTGCCAGCAGTTCCCCCCTGATAGGGGCCCCTTCTGGGGCCAACGTCCTGACTTTC	CASSSPLIGAPSGANVLTF
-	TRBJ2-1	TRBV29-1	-	TGCAGCGTAGGCTGGCGGGGGCCAAACAATGAGCAGTTCTTC	CSVGWRGPNNEQFF
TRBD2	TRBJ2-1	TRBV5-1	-	TGCGCCAGCAGCCGGACTAGCGGGGGTCTTGGGAATGAGCAGTTCTTC	CASSRTSGGLGNEQFF
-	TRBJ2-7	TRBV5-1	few	TGCGCCAGCAGCTTGAAGGGGCAGGACTACGAGCAGTACTTC	CASSLKGQDYEQYF
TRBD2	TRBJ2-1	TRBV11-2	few	TGTGCCAGCAGCTTAGGGTACCTAGCGGGGGGACGGAGGAATGAGCAGTTCTTC	CASSLGYLAGGRRNEQFF
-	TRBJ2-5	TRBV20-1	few	TGCAGTGTAAGCACCGTTAATCTCTTC	CSVSTVNLF
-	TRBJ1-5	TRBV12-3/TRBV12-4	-	TGTGCCAGCACCGAGACAGTTAGCAATCAGCCCCAGCATTTT	CASTETVSNQPQHF
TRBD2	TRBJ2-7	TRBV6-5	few	TGTGCCAGCAGTTACCTTTTGAGCGGGGCTTACGAGCAGTACTTC	CASSYLLSGAYEQYF
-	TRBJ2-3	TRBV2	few	TGTGCCAGCATTGAGTTTTTGGCCACAGATACGCAGTATTTT	CASIEFLATDTQYF
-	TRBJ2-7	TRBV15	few	TGTGCCACCAGCAGAGGGGACGGCGAGCAGTACTTC	CATSRGDGEQYF
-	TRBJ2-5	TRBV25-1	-	TGTGCCAGCAGTGCCTCCCCGGGCAGACAAGAGACCCAGTACTTC	CASSASPGRQETQYF
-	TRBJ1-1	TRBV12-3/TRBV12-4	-	TGTGCCAGCAGCCTGCCAGGTGGGATCACTGAAGCTTTCTTT	CASSLPGGITEAFF
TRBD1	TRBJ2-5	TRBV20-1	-	TGCAGTGCTTCAGGACAGGGCCAAGAGACCCAGTACTTC	CSASGQGQETQYF
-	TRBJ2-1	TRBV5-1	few	TGCGCCAGCAGCTTACTAATCAGAGGATACAATGAGCAGTTCTTC	CASSLLIRGYNEQFF
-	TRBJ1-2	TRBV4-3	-	TGCGCCAGCAGCCAAGTTTCACAGCTATCGGTCTATGGCTACACCTTC	CASSQVSQLSVYGYTF
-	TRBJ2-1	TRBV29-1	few	TGCAGCGTTCGCCCTTACAATGAGCAGTTCTTC	CSVRPYNEQFF
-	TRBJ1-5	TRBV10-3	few	TGTGCCATCAGTGAGGCCCTTGGGGATAGCAATCAGCCCCAGCATTTT	CAISEALGDSNQPQHF
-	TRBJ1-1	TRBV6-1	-	TGTGCCAGCAGGCTTACCACCGGGACGTACATCAACACTGAAGCTTTCTTT	CASRLTTGTYINTEAFF
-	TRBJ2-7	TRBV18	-	TGTGCCAGCTCACCGAAGAAGTTTCCCACCCAAACCTACGAGCAGTACTTC	CASSPKKFPTQTYEQYF
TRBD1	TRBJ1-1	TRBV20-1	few	TGCAGTGCAGAAGACAGGGTAACGGACACTGAAGCTTTCTTT	CSAEDRVTDTEAFF
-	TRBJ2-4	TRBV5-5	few	TGTGCCAGCAGCTTGTTTGGGTCCCCCAAAAACATTCAGTACTTC	CASSLFGSPKNIQYF
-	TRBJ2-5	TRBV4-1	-	TGCGCCAGCAGCCTCCGGGACGGTGAAGAGACCCAGTACTTC	CASSLRDGEETQYF
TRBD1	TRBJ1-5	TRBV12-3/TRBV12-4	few	TGTGCCAGCAGTTCTCGAGACAGGGTGGTTAATCAGCCCCAGCATTTT	CASSSRDRVVNQPQHF
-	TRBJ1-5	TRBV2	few	TGTGCCAGCAGTGATATTATTCGTTGGGCCAGGGTGGTCAATCAGCCCCAGCATTTT	CASSDIIRWARVVNQPQHF
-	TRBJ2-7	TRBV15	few	TGTGCCACCAGCACCAGGGGGGGCTACGAGCAGTACTTC	CATSTRGGYEQYF
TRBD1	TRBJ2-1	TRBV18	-	TGTGCCAGCGACTGGAACAGGGGCTGGAACAATGAGCAGTTCTTC	CASDWNRGWNNEQFF
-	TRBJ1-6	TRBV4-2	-	TGTGCCAGCAGTCCGCAACGTATGAGTTCACCCCTCCACTTT	CASSPQRMSSPLHF
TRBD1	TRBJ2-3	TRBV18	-	TGTGCCAGCTCTTCGGGACAGGGGAGAATCGATACGCAGTATTTT	CASSSGQGRIDTQYF
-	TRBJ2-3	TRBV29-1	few	TGCAGCGTTGCCCGCGCAGATACGCAGTATTTT	CSVARADTQYF
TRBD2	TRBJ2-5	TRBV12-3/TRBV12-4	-	TGTGCCAGCAGTCGGGGGGATTTCCAAGAGACCCAGTACTTC	CASSRGDFQETQYF
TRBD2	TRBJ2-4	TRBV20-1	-	TGCAGTGCCAATGAGGAGTTGGGGGGGACTAGTGACATTCAGTACTTC	CSANEELGGTSDIQYF